This T cell receptor beta chain was captured by sequencing in a study of T-cell reconstitution after alpha-beta-depleted transplantation in children. In this sample, this clonotype turned up a few times. Using unique molecular identifiers, the investigators prepared the TCRbeta library. TCRdb re-called the PCR reads with MiXCR, one entry per CDR3 protein. The sample holds 190,000 or so distinct CDR3 sequences, around 7% seen once. The sequencing here drew on PBMCs from the stem cell graft donor, taken from the stem cell graft. The receptor comes from a human donor who donated a stem cell graft to a child with Wiskott-Aldrich syndrome.

The CDR3: CAWSVMGQGVMFF. CDR3 bases: TGTGCCTGGAGTGTAATGGGACAGGGCGTGATGTTCTTC. The chain uses TRBV30 and TRBJ2-1; 9 bases line up with TRBD1. This CDR3 contains 13 residues. Germline lookup yields CDR1 GTSNPN and CDR2 SVGIG (reference sequence). V trimming: 0 bases; J trimming: 15 bases; junction bases outside the gene matches: 9.